The TCR beta chain under discussion was sequenced for a study of blood T cells in healthy people across ages. Study results and caveats: Per million T cells, the diversity of TCR beta decreased roughly linearly as age advanced.

Isolation per sample recovered at least 6.5 million PBMCs. Primed by a sample-barcoded 5' primer and a J-beta primer mix, a second PCR proceeded for about 7 to 12 cycles. One entry per CDR3 protein results from TCRdb running MiXCR on the 5' RACE reads. The table shows roughly 700,000 distinct CDR3 sequences, with around 45% occurring only once. This clonotype was detected only a few times. Antigen specificity is unknown. This CDR3 has 19 residues. The germline CDR1 and CDR2 sequences are LGHNA and YSLEER. Trimming cost V 0 bases and J 3 bases; bases outside gene matches: 15. The chain employs TRBV4-3 and TRBJ2-3, with 7 bases lining up with TRBD2. The sequencing input was blood. This clonotype was obtained from a woman in her sixties or seventies in good health. Written as DNA, the CDR3 is TGCGCCAGCAGCCAAGATCCCTCCCTGGGCGGGGGAGTTACAGATACGCAGTATTTT. Amino acids: CASSQDPSLGGGVTDTQYF.